This T cell receptor (beta chain) was identified during a study of response to subunit inactivated influenza vaccine. Germline V gives CDR1 MDHEN, CDR2 SYDVKM. The V and J ends lost 6 bases and 4 bases respectively, with 22 bases between them. This CDR3 spans 16 amino acids. One entry per CDR3 protein results from TCRdb running MiXCR on the RT-PCR reads. The sample lists more than 400,000 distinct CDR3 sequences, around 7.9% seen once, with roughly 13% in the top ten. In this sample, this clonotype turned up a few times. Antigen: not known. Overall study findings and caveats: Authors proposed each seasonal influenza vaccination draws in few new T cells.

Sequences were derived from PBMCs from blood, sampled roughly 24 months after vaccination. This TCR was sampled from a man between 50 and 75 years old who received an inactivated influenza vaccine. The chain recombines TRBV28 with TRBJ2-7, with a weak D call TRBD2 (6 bases). Here the CDR3 DNA reads TGTGCCAGCAGACCTTCAGCGGGCCAGGAGGATTACGAGCAGTACTTC. This encodes CASRPSAGQEDYEQYF.